The sequence of this T cell receptor beta chain was determined in a study of human T cells and chemical hapten exposure. The CDR3 has 14 amino acids. The germline CDR1 and CDR2 sequences are SNHLY and FYNNEI. V lost 3 bases and J lost 0, with 6 bases in between. Time point of the sample: patch test 1, 2 weeks after DPC sensitization. The treatment: therapeutic diphenylcyclopropenone sensitization with weekly scalp DPC. Unique molecular identifiers were attached to individual cDNA molecules during library preparation. TCRdb called the RACE reads again in MiXCR, with one record for every CDR3 protein. The sample holds approximately 82,000 distinct CDR3 sequences; over 9.5% are singletons and the top ten take 3.5%. This clonotype was counted at least ten times.

The source material was whole blood, sampled in connection with sensitization to the hapten diphenylcyclopropenone (DPC). The chain uses TRBV2 and TRBJ1-5; D is ambiguous. This clonotype was obtained from a woman aged 60-70 years with alopecia areata. Some clones in this sample may be carry-over from other donors' samples. CDR3 coding DNA: TGTGCCAGCAGTGACAGCCTTAGCAATCAGCCCCAGCATTTT. Protein product: CASSDSLSNQPQHF.